This TCR beta chain is drawn from a study of blood T cell repertoires in COVID-19. Whole-study context: The origin of the acute and convalescent COVID-19 samples was the United States, Italy and Spain. The analysed material was cDNA or gDNA that came from T cells, B-cell-depleted T cells, or PBMCs.

In the authors' workflow: Estimated nucleated cell counts came from reference gene primer amplification. Using immunoSEQ multiplex PCR, the repertoire was profiled, and TCRdb retains in-frame clones only, with some absent. V, J and clone size reflect that table, while D and trimming were determined from the DNA. The sample records under 150,000 clones, less than 85% being singletons. This TCR was recovered from a young man with acute or convalescent COVID-19. The sample taken for sequencing was peripheral blood.

The CDR3 loop is CSALTRNTIYF. CDR3 DNA sequence: TGCAGTGCGTTGACAAGAAACACCATATATTTT. The chain recombines TRBV20-1 with TRBJ1-3; D not certain. This CDR3 region has 11 residues. The germline CDR1 and CDR2 sequences are DFQATT and SNEGSKA (reference sequence). V lost 6 bases and J lost 5, with 8 bases in between.